This T cell receptor beta chain came from a study of Ad26.COV2.S vaccination and SARS-CoV-2 variants. The overall study: Dosing was one shot or two shots 56 days apart.

The CDR3 is 13 residues long. Germline assignment: CDR1 MDHEN and CDR2 SYDVKM. J was trimmed by 7 bases and V by 8 bases; bases with no gene match: 4. Produced via immunoSEQ multiplex PCR; TCRdb's table is partial and in-frame only. This sample has some 250,000 clones; approximately 87% occur once, and the top ten carry around a tenth. As to treatment: roughly 19 received Ad26.COV2.S at low or high dose, single or two shots; roughly 5 received placebo; per-sample allocation not given. All samples were drawn on day 63, counting from the first vaccine or placebo injection. Within Boston, the person who donated was an adult of 18-55 years. An Ad26 vector carrying the Wuhan-strain SARS-CoV-2 spike served as the vaccine.

The sequencing here drew on peripheral blood, taken in a trial of Ad26.COV2.S vaccine versus placebo. The TCR was taken from a person aged 18 to 65 who received the Ad26.COV2.S COVID-19 vaccine or a placebo. This sequence joins TRBV28 and TRBJ1-5; TRBD1 matches 11 bases. This CDR3 reads CASWDRGKQPQHF. The DNA of the CDR3 is TGTGCCAGCTGGGACAGGGGGAAACAGCCCCAGCATTTT.